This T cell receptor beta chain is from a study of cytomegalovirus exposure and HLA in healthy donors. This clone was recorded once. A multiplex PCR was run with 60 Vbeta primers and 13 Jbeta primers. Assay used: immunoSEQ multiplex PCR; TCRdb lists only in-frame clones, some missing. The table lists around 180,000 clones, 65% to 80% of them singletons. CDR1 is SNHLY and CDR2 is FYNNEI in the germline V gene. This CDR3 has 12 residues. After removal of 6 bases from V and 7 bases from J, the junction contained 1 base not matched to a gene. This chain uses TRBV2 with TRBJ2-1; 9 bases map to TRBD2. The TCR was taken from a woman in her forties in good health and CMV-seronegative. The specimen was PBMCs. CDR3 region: CASRREGNEQFF. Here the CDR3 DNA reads TGTGCCAGCAGGCGGGAGGGTAATGAGCAGTTCTTC.